The 15 T cell receptor beta chains reported below all come from one sample, sequenced in a study of cytomegalovirus exposure and HLA in healthy donors. Data came from immunoSEQ multiplex PCR; TCRdb stores just in-frame clones and leaves some out. The repertoire includes more than 95,000 clones, under 90% of them detected once, and roughly 2% sits in the top ten. Sequencing used PBMCs. The receptors stem from a woman younger than 35 in good health and CMV-seronegative.

This rearrangement joins TRBV5-1 to TRBJ1-2; 9 nucleotides agree with TRBD1. Germline V gives CDR1 SGHRS, CDR2 YFSETQ. V dropped 1 base and J dropped 5; count of bases not matched to a gene: 6. This CDR3 is built from 15 residues. The CDR3 DNA reads TGCGCCAGCAGCTTGAGGACAGGGGCCCCTTATGGCTACACCTTC. This encodes CASSLRTGAPYGYTF.

This rearrangement joins TRBV27 to TRBJ2-1; a possible D gene is TRBD2 (5 bases). The germline V and J ends were trimmed by 6 bases and 0 bases, with 12 bases remaining between them. The germline V gene has CDR1 MNHEY and CDR2 SMNVEV (reference sequence). The CDR3 runs to 15 residues. CDR3 protein: CASRSGESSYNEQFF. The CDR3 nucleotides are TGTGCCAGCAGATCCGGGGAAAGCTCCTACAATGAGCAGTTCTTC.

This clone has just one count. This chain uses TRBV5-1 with TRBJ2-3, with 7 bases aligning to TRBD2. Trimming took 0 bases from V and 2 from J; bases not matched to a gene: 9. The CDR3 loop spans 17 amino acids. Germline CDR1 is SGHRS and CDR2 is YFSETQ. CDR3 loop: CASSLGSSGGFTDTQYF. The CDR3 DNA is TGCGCCAGCAGCTTGGGGTCTAGCGGTGGTTTCACAGATACGCAGTATTTT.

This chain joins TRBV7-8 and TRBJ2-1; 7 nucleotides agree with TRBD1. This CDR3 contains 14 residues. CDR1 is SGHVS and CDR2 is FQNEAQ in the germline V gene. Unmatched junction bases numbered 5, after V lost 0 bases and J lost 9 bases. The CDR3 DNA is TGTGCCAGCAGCTTAGCGAGGGGGCGAGGTGAGCAGTTCTTC. The encoded protein is CASSLARGRGEQFF.

This chain joins TRBV5-6 and TRBJ2-7, with TRBD1 as a possible D gene (6 bases). V was cut by 6 bases and J by 1 base, with 17 bases left in between. The CDR3 is 15 amino acids. Germline CDR1 reads SGHDT; CDR2 reads YYEEEE. CDR3 coding DNA: TGTGCCAGCATCAATTTACAGGGAGATTCCTACGAGCAGTACTTC. Translating it yields CASINLQGDSYEQYF.

The chain is built from TRBV6-1 and TRBJ2-3; TRBD2 matches at 10 bases. Per the germline V gene, CDR1 is MNHNS and CDR2 is SASEGT. CDR3 length: 16 amino acids. The J segment lost 2 bases and the V segment lost 1 base, leaving 3 bases of the junction unmatched. The CDR3 coding sequence is TGTGCCAGCAGTGAAGAGGGACTAGCGTACACAGATACGCAGTATTTT. Residues: CASSEEGLAYTDTQYF.

The chain is built from TRBV5-1 and TRBJ1-3, with 9 bases fitting TRBD1. CDR1 is SGHRS, CDR2 YFSETQ, per germline. V lost 4 bases and J lost 4; bases outside the gene matches: 18. The CDR3 loop spans 19 amino acids. The CDR3 DNA follows: TGCGCCAGCAGCCGAGCTGGGACAGGGCGAACGACGGGAGGAAACACCATATATTTT. It codes for CASSRAGTGRTTGGNTIYF.

The chain carries TRBV7-9 and TRBJ2-7; 8 bases fit TRBD1. The germline gives CDR1 SEHNR, CDR2 FQNEAQ (reference sequence). The CDR3 is 16 amino acids. V was clipped by 1 base and J by 4 bases; unmatched bases: 9. Here the CDR3 reads CASSLVVRGLTYEQYF. Here the CDR3 DNA reads TGTGCCAGCAGCTTAGTCGTCAGGGGGCTAACTTACGAGCAGTACTTC.

V usage is TRBV28 and J usage is TRBJ1-1, with a possible D match to TRBD1 (6 bases). This CDR3 is 14 amino acids long. The germline V gene encodes CDR1 MDHEN and CDR2 SYDVKM. Trimming cost V 5 bases and J 1 base, with 11 bases left between them. The DNA for the CDR3 is TGTGCCAGCAGTGTACAGGGTTGGAACACTGAAGCTTTCTTT. It encodes CASSVQGWNTEAFF.

This clone has just one count. This rearrangement joins TRBV5-6 to TRBJ2-2; maybe TRBD1 (5 bases). The V gene's germline CDR1 is SGHDT and CDR2 YYEEEE. Trimming stripped 1 base from V and 5 bases from J, with 15 bases between. The CDR3 has 16 residues. CDR3 loop: CASSLRGQLLTGELFF. The CDR3 bases are TGTGCCAGCAGCTTGAGGGGCCAGTTATTGACCGGGGAGCTGTTTTTT.

The genes are TRBV28 and TRBJ2-1; D is ambiguous. The V end lost 7 bases, the J end lost 5 bases, and 15 bases lay between the germline ends. Germline values: CDR1 MDHEN, CDR2 SYDVKM. The CDR3 is 14 amino acids. CDR3 sequence reads: CASTIIGLDNEQFF. CDR3 in DNA: TGTGCCAGCACCATAATCGGGTTAGACAATGAGCAGTTCTTC.

This sequence joins TRBV7-2 and TRBJ1-2, with 7 positions matching TRBD1. The germline V gene has CDR1 SGHTA and CDR2 FQGNSA. Trimming at V came to 2 bases and at J to 9 bases, leaving 9 bases not matched to a gene. This CDR3 has 14 amino acids. The CDR3: CASSLFRTGDSYTF. Here the CDR3 DNA reads TGTGCCAGCAGCTTATTTCGGACAGGAGACAGCTACACCTTC.

This clone was detected once. The chain recombines TRBV27 with TRBJ2-2, with D possibly matching TRBD2 (6 bases). The CDR3 length is 15 residues. The V and J ends lost 2 bases and 2 bases respectively, with 9 bases between them. Germline V gene sequence: CDR1 MNHEY, CDR2 SMNVEV (reference sequence). CDR3 bases: TGTGCCAGCAGTTTAGGAGGGAGAAACACCGGGGAGCTGTTTTTT. The encoded protein is CASSLGGRNTGELFF.

This clone was picked up one time. The chain uses TRBV28 and TRBJ2-5, with D tentatively TRBD2 (5 bases). Germline V gives CDR1 MDHEN, CDR2 SYDVKM. V was clipped by 7 bases and J by 3 bases, with 24 bases between them. The CDR3 covers 17 residues. The CDR3: CASTTLASRALKETQYF. Written as DNA, the CDR3 is TGTGCCAGCACTACTTTAGCGTCCCGAGCGTTGAAAGAGACCCAGTACTTC.

The CDR3 protein is CASSPRGVREKLFF. DNA for the CDR3: TGTGCCAGCAGCCCCAGGGGAGTACGGGAAAAACTGTTTTTT. The V call is TRBV7-2, the J call TRBJ1-4, with TRBD1 as a possible D gene (6 bases). Deletions cut 5 bases from V and 8 bases from J, with 15 bases between. The CDR3 runs to 14 residues. The germline V gene has CDR1 SGHTA and CDR2 FQGNSA.